These 25 T cell receptor beta chains were all obtained from the same sample, sequenced in a study of blood T cells in healthy people across ages. The use of a sample-barcoded 5' primer and a J-beta primer mix characterized a second PCR of roughly 7 to 11 cycles. TCRdb itself ran the 5' RACE reads through MiXCR, one entry per CDR3 protein. This table has over 700,000 distinct CDR3 sequences, 50% to 65% appearing once. The specimen sequenced was blood. These receptor sequences come from a man aged 80 or over in good health.

The chain employs TRBV7-2 and TRBJ2-1; D is undetermined. The tail of the sequence fits TRBJ2-7 better, so the J call may be wrong. The CDR3 length is 14 residues. Germline V lookup: CDR1 SGHTA, CDR2 FQGNSA. The CDR3 nucleotides read TGTGCCAGCAGCCGCCGGAGCTCCTACAATGAGCAGTACTTC. Residues: CASSRRSSYNEQYF.

V is TRBV7-6 and J is TRBJ2-7, with 10 bases aligning to TRBD2. The CDR3 contains 16 residues. CDR1 is SGHVS and CDR2 is FNYEAQ in the germline V gene. V lost 3 bases and J lost 5; bases outside the gene matches: 10. CDR3 amino acids: CASSLGLAGVLHEQYF. The CDR3 coding sequence is TGTGCCAGCAGCTTGGGCCTAGCGGGAGTTCTCCACGAGCAGTACTTC.

The chain recombines TRBV2 with TRBJ2-3, with a weak D call TRBD1 (6 bases). Trimming took 7 bases from V and 1 from J, leaving 9 bases between them. The CDR3 is made up of 13 amino acids. Germline lookup yields CDR1 SNHLY and CDR2 FYNNEI. The chain's CDR3 is CASMDSGTDTQYF. As DNA, the CDR3 is TGTGCCAGCATGGACAGTGGCACAGATACGCAGTATTTT.

The CDR3 loop is CASSSPVGPEYF. CDR3 nucleotide sequence: TGTGCCAGCAGCTCACCGGTAGGACCAGAGTACTTC. This chain uses TRBV6-5 with TRBJ2-7; D call uncertain. Germline lookup yields CDR1 MNHEY and CDR2 SVGAGI. The V end was cut by 6 bases, the J end by 11 bases, with 17 bases between. CDR3 length equals 12 residues.

This chain uses TRBV5-1 with TRBJ2-3; TRBD2 matches at 11 bases. After removal of 3 bases from V and 3 bases from J, the junction contained 0 bases not matched to a gene. In germline, CDR1 is SGHRS, CDR2 YFSETQ. The CDR3 covers 14 residues. CDR3 loop: CASSSSGRTDTQYF. In DNA, the CDR3 is TGCGCCAGCAGCTCTAGCGGGAGGACAGATACGCAGTATTTT.

The V and J genes are TRBV7-8 and TRBJ2-7; D might be TRBD2 (6 bases). V was cut by 4 bases and J by 0 bases, with 13 bases left in between. The CDR3 covers 15 residues. CDR1 and CDR2 from the germline V gene are SGHVS and FQNEAQ. The CDR3 coding sequence is TGTGCCAGCAGCTCCAATAGGAGGGCCTCCTACGAGCAGTACTTC. Its protein product is CASSSNRRASYEQYF.

The J gene is TRBJ1-2, the V gene TRBV2; D perhaps matches TRBD1 (5 bases). The CDR3 is 13 residues long. CDR1 is SNHLY and CDR2 is FYNNEI in the germline V gene. Trimming pared 1 base from V and 3 bases from J, leaving 6 bases between. Here the CDR3 DNA reads TGTGCCAGCAGTGAAGTAGGGGACTATGGCTACACCTTC. It is translated as CASSEVGDYGYTF.

This clonotype was found once. This chain uses TRBV28 with TRBJ2-5, with 9 bases lining up with TRBD1. The end of the DNA is better explained by TRBJ2-7, so the J call may be wrong. The CDR3 sequence is 14 residues long. The germline V gene has CDR1 MDHEN and CDR2 SYDVKM. Here the CDR3 DNA reads TGTGCCAGCACCGTCCCGGGACAGGGCTACGAGCAGTACTTC. Residues: CASTVPGQGYEQYF.

The chain links TRBV28 to TRBJ2-5; tentatively, D is TRBD2 (5 bases). CDR1 and CDR2 (germline): MDHEN, SYDVKM. V shed 7 bases and J shed 13 bases, with 22 bases lying between them. CDR3 size: 13 residues. CDR3 amino acids: CASTRQRSPATYF. The CDR3 DNA is TGTGCCAGCACCCGGCAGCGGTCGCCTGCTACGTACTTC.

The J gene is TRBJ2-5, the V gene TRBV20-1; TRBD2 matches 8 bases. The germline V gene has CDR1 DFQATT and CDR2 SNEGSKA (reference sequence). Trimming took 6 bases from V and 2 from J; bases not matched to a gene: 11. The CDR3 length is 15 residues. In DNA, the CDR3 is TGCAGTGCCACCAGCGGGGGCAGTTCACAAGAGACCCAGTACTTC. Its protein is CSATSGGSSQETQYF.

The chain recombines TRBV12-3 or TRBV12-4 with TRBJ2-3; 9 bases line up with TRBD2. J gave up 14 bases and V 8 bases, and 17 bases lay outside the gene matches. The CDR3 spans 14 residues. CDR3: CASAYSGSRGDAYF. The CDR3 nucleotides are TGTGCCAGCGCTTATAGCGGGAGCCGGGGAGACGCGTATTTT.

The V and J genes are TRBV20-1 and TRBJ2-7, with unresolved D. The closer fit of TRBJ2-5 to the DNA end suggests the J call may be wrong. CDR1 and CDR2 from the germline V gene are DFQATT and SNEGSKA (reference sequence). The CDR3 has 12 residues. The CDR3 region is CSARLSEETQYF. The CDR3, as DNA: TGCAGTGCTAGACTAAGCGAGGAGACCCAGTACTTC.

The V call is TRBV11-2, the J call TRBJ2-7; either TRBD1 or TRBD2 may fit D (6 bases each). Germline values: CDR1 SGHAT, CDR2 FQNNGV. The ends were cut back, 7 bases at V and 0 bases at J, with 19 bases in the middle. There are 16 residues in the CDR3. The CDR3 reads CASTRGTGHRSYEQYF. The CDR3 DNA is TGTGCCAGCACCCGGGGGACGGGACACCGCTCCTACGAGCAGTACTTC.

As to this clonotype: One end of the junction varies from germline; a read error may be responsible. The chain carries TRBV7-8 and TRBJ1-2; D is perhaps TRBD1 (6 bases). The CDR3 has 15 residues. Per the germline V gene, CDR1 is SGHVS and CDR2 is FQNEAQ. The CDR3 is CASSPTDGDNYGYTF. Here the CDR3 DNA reads TGTGCCAGCAGCCCCACCGACGGGGACAACTATGGCTACACTTTC. Full variable domain (missing parts from reference TRBV7-8 and TRBJ1-2): GAGVSQSPRYKVAKRGQDVALRCDPISGHVSLFWYQQALGQGPEFLTYFQNEAQLDKSGLPSDRFFAERPEGSVSTLKIQRTQQEDSAVYLCASSPTDGDNYGYTFGSGTRLTVV.

This clonotype showed up just a few times. J is TRBJ2-1 and V is TRBV5-1; the match to TRBD1 covers 7 bases. Germline CDR1 is SGHRS and CDR2 is YFSETQ. The V gene end was trimmed by 0 bases and the J gene end by 7 bases; junction bases not matched to a gene: 7. CDR3 length: 15 residues. CDR3 sequence (DNA): TGCGCCAGCAGCTTGGATCAGGGGGTAGTAAATGAGCAGTTCTTC. Translated: CASSLDQGVVNEQFF.

This clonotype was counted only a few times. The J gene is TRBJ2-1, the V gene TRBV20-1; tentatively, D is TRBD1 (5 bases). This CDR3 has 13 amino acids. Germline-derived CDR1 and CDR2 are DFQATT and SNEGSKA (reference sequence). With 3 bases removed from V and 2 bases from J, the gap between germline ends came to 8 bases. CDR3 DNA sequence: TGCAGTGCTAGTGTCAGGGCCTACAATGAGCAGTTCTTC. Protein product: CSASVRAYNEQFF.

This chain links TRBV25-1 with TRBJ1-1, with 9 positions matching TRBD1. J was trimmed by 3 bases and V by 6 bases; bases with no gene match: 8. The CDR3 is 15 residues long. From germline, CDR1 is MGHDK and CDR2 SYGVNS. CDR3 nucleotide sequence: TGTGCCAGCAGAGAAACAGGGGGCTTGGACACTGAAGCTTTCTTT. It translates to CASRETGGLDTEAFF.

The chain couples TRBV7-3 to TRBJ2-1; the D gene is possibly TRBD2 (5 bases). This CDR3 comprises 16 residues. Per the germline V gene, CDR1 is SGHTA and CDR2 is FQGTGA. Trimming cost V 5 bases and J 2 bases, with 16 bases left between them. The CDR3 here is CASSQQLVRTYNEQFF. DNA for the CDR3: TGTGCCAGCAGCCAACAACTAGTTAGGACCTACAATGAGCAGTTCTTC.

The chain couples TRBV7-9 to TRBJ2-1, with 7 bases matching TRBD2. J lost 5 bases, V lost 6 bases, and 4 bases had no gene match. The CDR3 extends over 13 amino acids. Germline CDR1 is SEHNR and CDR2 is FQNEAQ (reference sequence). For the CDR3, the DNA is TGTGCCAGCAGGCCCGGGACTAACAATGAGCAGTTCTTC. Amino acids: CASRPGTNNEQFF.

This chain connects TRBV6-2 or TRBV6-3 to TRBJ2-5; D call uncertain. This CDR3 is 16 amino acids long. V was clipped by 4 bases and J by 11 bases, with 26 bases between them. Per the germline V gene, CDR1 is MNHEY and CDR2 is SVGEGT. Written as DNA, the CDR3 is TGTGCCAGCAGTTCCCCCCGTTATAGCTCGGGCAATGAGCAGTACTTC. It translates to CASSSPRYSSGNEQYF.

The V and J genes are TRBV12-3 or TRBV12-4 and TRBJ2-2; D gene unclear. V lost 4 bases and J 2 bases, leaving 14 bases between the germline ends. CDR3 length: 16 residues. The CDR3: CASSYLRAVNTGELFF. In DNA form, the CDR3 reads TGTGCCAGCAGTTACCTAAGGGCGGTAAACACCGGGGAGCTGTTTTTT.

This chain joins TRBV28 and TRBJ2-1, with 7 bases identical to TRBD2. Trimming cost V 3 bases and J 8 bases; bases outside gene matches: 7. Looked up from germline, CDR1 is MDHEN and CDR2 is SYDVKM. The CDR3 covers 14 residues. The CDR3 nucleotides are TGTGCCAGCAGTTTTGGGTCGGCGGGAGATGAGCAGTTCTTC. Translated: CASSFGSAGDEQFF.

This chain connects TRBV6-5 to TRBJ2-1, with D possibly TRBD2 on 5 matching bases. The V and J ends lost 5 bases and 5 bases respectively, with 19 bases between them. In germline, CDR1 is MNHEY, CDR2 SVGAGI. This CDR3 region has 16 residues. The CDR3 loop reads CASSPPGSSVHNEQFF. CDR3 DNA: TGTGCCAGCAGTCCCCCGGGGAGTAGCGTGCACAATGAGCAGTTCTTC.

The rearrangement joins TRBV7-2 to TRBJ2-1, with D perhaps TRBD1 or TRBD2 (8 bases each). V was trimmed by 5 bases and J by 4 bases, leaving 15 bases between them. The CDR3 runs 15 residues. Germline CDR1 and CDR2: SGHTA and FQGNSA. The CDR3 sequence is CASSQGAGGYNEQFF. CDR3 coding DNA: TGTGCCAGCAGCCAGGGGGCGGGGGGATACAATGAGCAGTTCTTC. The variable domain in full, with the rest retrieved from reference TRBV7-2 and TRBJ2-1, is GAGVSQSPSNKVTEKGKDVELRCDPISGHTALYWYRQSLGQGLEFLIYFQGNSAPDKSGLPSDRFSAERTGGSVSTLTIQRTQQEDSAVYLCASSQGAGGYNEQFFGPGTRLTVL.

This clonotype is a singleton in its sample. The chain combines TRBV7-8 with TRBJ1-2, with a possible D match to TRBD1 (6 bases). This CDR3 has 13 residues. V was trimmed by 5 bases and J by 12 bases, leaving 19 bases between them. The V gene's germline CDR1 is SGHVS and CDR2 FQNEAQ. The CDR3 bases are TGTGCCAGCAGCCCACGGGGGGCCTTTAAAAACACCTTC. This gives the protein CASSPRGAFKNTF.